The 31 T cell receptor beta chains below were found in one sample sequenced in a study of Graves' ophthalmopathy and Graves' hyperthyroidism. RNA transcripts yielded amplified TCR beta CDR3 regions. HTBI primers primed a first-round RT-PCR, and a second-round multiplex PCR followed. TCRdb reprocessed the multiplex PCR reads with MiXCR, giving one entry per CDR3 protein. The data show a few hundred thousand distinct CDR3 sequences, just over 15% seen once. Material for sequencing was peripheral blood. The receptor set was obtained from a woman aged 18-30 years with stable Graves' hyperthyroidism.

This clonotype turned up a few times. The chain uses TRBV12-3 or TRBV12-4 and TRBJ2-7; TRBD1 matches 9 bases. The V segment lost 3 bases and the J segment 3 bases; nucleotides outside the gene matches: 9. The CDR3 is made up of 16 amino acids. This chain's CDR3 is CASSLGTGRFDYEQYF. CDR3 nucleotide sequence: TGTGCCAGCAGTTTGGGGACAGGGCGTTTCGACTACGAGCAGTACTTC.

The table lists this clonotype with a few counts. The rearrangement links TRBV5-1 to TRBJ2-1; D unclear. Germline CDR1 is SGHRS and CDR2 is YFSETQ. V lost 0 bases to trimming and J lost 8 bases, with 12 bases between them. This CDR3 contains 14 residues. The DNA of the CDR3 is TGCGCCAGCAGCTTGGTTCTAGGTACCGATGAGCAGTTCTTC. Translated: CASSLVLGTDEQFF.

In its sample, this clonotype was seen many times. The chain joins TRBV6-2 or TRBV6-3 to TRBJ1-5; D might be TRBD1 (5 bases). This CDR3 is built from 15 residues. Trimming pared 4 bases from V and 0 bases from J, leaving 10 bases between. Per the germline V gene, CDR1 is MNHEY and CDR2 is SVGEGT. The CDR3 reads CASSWGWSSNQPQHF. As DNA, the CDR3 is TGTGCCAGCAGTTGGGGGTGGAGTAGCAATCAGCCCCAGCATTTT.

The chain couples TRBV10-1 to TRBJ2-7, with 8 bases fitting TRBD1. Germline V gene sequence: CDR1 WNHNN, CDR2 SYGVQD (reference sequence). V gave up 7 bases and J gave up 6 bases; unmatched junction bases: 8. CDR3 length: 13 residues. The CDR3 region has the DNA TGCGCCAGCATTACCGGGACAGGAGCCGAGCAGTACTTC. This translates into CASITGTGAEQYF.

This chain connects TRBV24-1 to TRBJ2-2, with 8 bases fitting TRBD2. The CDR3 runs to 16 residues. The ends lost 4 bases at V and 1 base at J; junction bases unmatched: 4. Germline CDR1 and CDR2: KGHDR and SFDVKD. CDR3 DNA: TGTGCCACCAGTGACGCCGGGACTAGGAACACCGGGGAGCTGTTTTTT. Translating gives CATSDAGTRNTGELFF.

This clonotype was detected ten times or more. CDR3 nucleotide sequence: TGTGCCACCAGCAGAGATGGGCTGATTAGCAATCAGCCCCAGCATTTT. The encoded protein is CATSRDGLISNQPQHF. The chain couples TRBV15 to TRBJ1-5, with D unclear. Germline CDR1 is LNHNV and CDR2 is YYDKDF (reference sequence). V lost 0 bases and J 0 bases, leaving 9 bases between the germline ends. The CDR3 is 16 amino acids.

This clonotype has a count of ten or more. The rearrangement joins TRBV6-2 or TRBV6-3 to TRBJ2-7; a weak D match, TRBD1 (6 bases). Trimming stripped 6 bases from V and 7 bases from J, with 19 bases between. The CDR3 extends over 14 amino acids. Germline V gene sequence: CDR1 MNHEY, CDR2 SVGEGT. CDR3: CASRPQTGLGEQYF. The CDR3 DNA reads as TGTGCCAGCAGACCCCAAACAGGGTTGGGGGAGCAGTACTTC.

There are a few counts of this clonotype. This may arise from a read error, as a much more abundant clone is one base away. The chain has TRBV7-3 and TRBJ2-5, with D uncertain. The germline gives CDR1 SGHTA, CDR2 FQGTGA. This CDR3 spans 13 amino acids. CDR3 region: CASSPTGEETKYF. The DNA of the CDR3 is TGTGCCAGCAGCCCGACGGGTGAAGAGACCAAGTACTTC.

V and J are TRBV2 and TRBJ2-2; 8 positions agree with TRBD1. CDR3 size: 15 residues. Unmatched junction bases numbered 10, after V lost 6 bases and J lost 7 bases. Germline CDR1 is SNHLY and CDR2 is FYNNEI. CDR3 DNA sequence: TGTGCCAGCAGCCCCCAGGGGGCAGCGGGCGGGGAGCTGTTTTTT. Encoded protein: CASSPQGAAGGELFF.

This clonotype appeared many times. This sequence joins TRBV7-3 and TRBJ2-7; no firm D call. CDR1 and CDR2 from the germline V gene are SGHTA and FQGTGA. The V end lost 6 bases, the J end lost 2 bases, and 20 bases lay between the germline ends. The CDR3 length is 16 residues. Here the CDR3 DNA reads TGTGCCAGCAGTAAAATTACAAGGAAAGCCCCCTACGAGCAGTACTTC. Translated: CASSKITRKAPYEQYF.

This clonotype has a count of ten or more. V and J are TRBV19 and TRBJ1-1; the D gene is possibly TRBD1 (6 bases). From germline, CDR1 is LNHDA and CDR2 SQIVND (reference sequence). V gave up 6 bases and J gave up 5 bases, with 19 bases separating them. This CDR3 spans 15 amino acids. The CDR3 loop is CASRDPTGIGTEAFF. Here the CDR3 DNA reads TGTGCCAGTAGGGACCCTACAGGGATTGGTACTGAAGCTTTCTTT. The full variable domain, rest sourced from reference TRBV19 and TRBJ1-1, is DGGITQSPKYLFRKEGQNVTLSCEQNLNHDAMYWYRQDPGQGLRLIYYSQIVNDFQKGDIAEGYSVSREKKESFPLTVTSAQKNPTAFYLCASRDPTGIGTEAFFGQGTRLTVV.

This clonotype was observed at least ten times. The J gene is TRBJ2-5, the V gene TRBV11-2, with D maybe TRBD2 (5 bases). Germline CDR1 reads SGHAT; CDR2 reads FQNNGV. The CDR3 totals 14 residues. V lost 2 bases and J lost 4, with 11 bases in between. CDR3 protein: CASSLNRGRETQYF. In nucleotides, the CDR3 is TGTGCCAGCAGCTTAAACAGAGGGCGAGAGACCCAGTACTTC.

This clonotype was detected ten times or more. Here the CDR3 DNA reads TGTGCCATCAAGCCTAGTGACTCACAAGCCCTCACTGGCTACACCTTC. Its protein is CAIKPSDSQALTGYTF. This chain connects TRBV19 to TRBJ1-2; D is ambiguous. The CDR3 loop spans 16 amino acids. Germline V lookup: CDR1 LNHDA, CDR2 SQIVND (reference sequence). V lost 10 bases and J lost 7, with 28 bases in between.

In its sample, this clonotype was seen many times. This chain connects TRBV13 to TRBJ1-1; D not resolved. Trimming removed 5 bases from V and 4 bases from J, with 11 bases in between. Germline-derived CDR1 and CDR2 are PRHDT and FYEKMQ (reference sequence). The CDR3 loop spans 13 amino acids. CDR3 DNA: TGTGCCAGCAGCGCCCTGACAACCACTGAAGCTTTCTTT. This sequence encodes CASSALTTTEAFF.

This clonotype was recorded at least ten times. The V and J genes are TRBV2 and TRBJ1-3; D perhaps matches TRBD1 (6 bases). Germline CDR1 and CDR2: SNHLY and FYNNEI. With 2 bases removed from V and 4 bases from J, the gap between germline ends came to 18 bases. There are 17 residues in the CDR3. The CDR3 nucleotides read TGTGCCAGCAGTGAAAGTGGCGGACAGTGGCGAGGAAACACCATATATTTT. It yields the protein CASSESGGQWRGNTIYF.

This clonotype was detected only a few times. For the CDR3, the DNA is TGTGCCAGCAGCTCAACTAGCTGGGGGCGGGGGACCCAGTACTTC. This encodes CASSSTSWGRGTQYF. This chain joins TRBV9 and TRBJ2-5, with D tentatively TRBD1 or TRBD2 (6 bases each). Germline-derived CDR1 and CDR2 are SGDLS and YYNGEE. This CDR3 contains 15 residues. V was cut by 4 bases and J by 7 bases, with 20 bases left in between.

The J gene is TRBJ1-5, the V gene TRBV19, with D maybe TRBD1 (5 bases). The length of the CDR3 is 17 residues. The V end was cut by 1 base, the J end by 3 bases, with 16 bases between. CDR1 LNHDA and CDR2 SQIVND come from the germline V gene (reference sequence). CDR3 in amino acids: CASSIAGAGTNNQPQHF. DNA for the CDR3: TGTGCCAGTAGTATAGCTGGGGCAGGGACCAACAATCAGCCCCAGCATTTT.

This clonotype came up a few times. CDR3 sequence reads: CASSHLGQGNYEQYF. DNA for the CDR3: TGCGCCAGCAGCCATTTGGGACAGGGGAACTACGAGCAGTACTTC. The chain couples TRBV5-1 to TRBJ2-7; 10 positions agree with TRBD1. After removal of 4 bases from V and 3 bases from J, the junction contained 7 bases not matched to a gene. The CDR3 contains 15 residues. The germline CDR1 and CDR2 sequences are SGHRS and YFSETQ.

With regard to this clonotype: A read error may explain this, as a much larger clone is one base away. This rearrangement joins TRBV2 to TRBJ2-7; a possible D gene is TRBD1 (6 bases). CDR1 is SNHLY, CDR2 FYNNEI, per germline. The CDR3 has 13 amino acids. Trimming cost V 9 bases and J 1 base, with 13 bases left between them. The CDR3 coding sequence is TGTGCCAGGTCCCGGGACATATCCTACGAGCAGTACTTC. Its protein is CARSRDISYEQYF. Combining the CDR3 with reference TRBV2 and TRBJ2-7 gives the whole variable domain EPEVTQTPSHQVTQMGQEVILRCVPISNHLYFYWYRQILGQKVEFLVSFYNNEISEKSEIFDDQFSVERPDGSNFTLKIRSTKLEDSAMYFCARSRDISYEQYFGPGTRLTVT.

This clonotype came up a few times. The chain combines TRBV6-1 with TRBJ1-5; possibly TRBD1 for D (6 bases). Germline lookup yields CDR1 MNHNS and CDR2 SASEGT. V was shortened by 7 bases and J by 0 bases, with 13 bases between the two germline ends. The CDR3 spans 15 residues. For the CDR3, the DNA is TGTGCCAGCAAACCGGGACAATATAGCAATCAGCCCCAGCATTTT. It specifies CASKPGQYSNQPQHF.

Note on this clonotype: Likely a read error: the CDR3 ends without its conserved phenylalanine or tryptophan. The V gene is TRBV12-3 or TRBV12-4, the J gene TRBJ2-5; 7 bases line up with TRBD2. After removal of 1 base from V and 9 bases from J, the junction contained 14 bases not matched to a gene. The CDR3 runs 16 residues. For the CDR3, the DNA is TGTGCCAGCAGTTTAGTGGCCGGGCTCCGGCGGGAGTCCCAGTACTAC. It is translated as CASSLVAGLRRESQYY.

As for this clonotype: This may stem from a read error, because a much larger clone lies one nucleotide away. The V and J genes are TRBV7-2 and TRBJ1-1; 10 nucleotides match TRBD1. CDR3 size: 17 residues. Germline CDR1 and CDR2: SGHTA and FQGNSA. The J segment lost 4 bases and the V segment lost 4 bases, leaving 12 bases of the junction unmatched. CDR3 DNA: TGTGCCAGCAGCTCAGCGGAAAGACAGGGGGCTTCCACTGAAGCTTTCTTT. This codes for CASSSAERQGASTEAFF.

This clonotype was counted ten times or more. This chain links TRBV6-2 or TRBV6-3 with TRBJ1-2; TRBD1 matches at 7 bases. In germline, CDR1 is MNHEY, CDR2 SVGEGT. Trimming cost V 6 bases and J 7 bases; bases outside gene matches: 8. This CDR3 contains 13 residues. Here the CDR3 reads CASSPAEGAGYTF. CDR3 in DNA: TGTGCCAGCAGCCCGGCGGAGGGGGCTGGCTACACCTTC.

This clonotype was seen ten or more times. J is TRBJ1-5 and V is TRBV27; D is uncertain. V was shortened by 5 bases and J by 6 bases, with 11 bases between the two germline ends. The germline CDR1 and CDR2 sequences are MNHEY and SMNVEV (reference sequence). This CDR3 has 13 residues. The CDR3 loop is CASSGSEGQPQHF. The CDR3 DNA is TGTGCCAGCAGTGGGAGTGAAGGTCAGCCCCAGCATTTT.

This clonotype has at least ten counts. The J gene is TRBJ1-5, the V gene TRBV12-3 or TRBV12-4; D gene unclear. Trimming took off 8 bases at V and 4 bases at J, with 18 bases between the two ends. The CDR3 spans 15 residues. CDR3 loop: CASGSRASGNQPQHF. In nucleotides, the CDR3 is TGTGCCAGCGGATCCCGGGCCTCCGGAAATCAGCCCCAGCATTTT.

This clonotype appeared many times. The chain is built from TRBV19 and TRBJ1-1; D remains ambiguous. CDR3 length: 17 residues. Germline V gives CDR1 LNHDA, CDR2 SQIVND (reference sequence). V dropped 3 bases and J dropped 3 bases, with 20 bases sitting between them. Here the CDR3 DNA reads TGTGCCAGTAGTATCCGGTTGGGGAAGGGCTGGGACACTGAAGCTTTCTTT. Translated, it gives CASSIRLGKGWDTEAFF.

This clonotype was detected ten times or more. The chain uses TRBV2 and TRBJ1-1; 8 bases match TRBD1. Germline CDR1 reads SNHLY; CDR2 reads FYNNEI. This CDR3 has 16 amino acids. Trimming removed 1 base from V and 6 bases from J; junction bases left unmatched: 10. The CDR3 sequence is CASSEVWTGSAAEAFF. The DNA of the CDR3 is TGTGCCAGCAGTGAAGTATGGACAGGGAGCGCGGCTGAAGCTTTCTTT.

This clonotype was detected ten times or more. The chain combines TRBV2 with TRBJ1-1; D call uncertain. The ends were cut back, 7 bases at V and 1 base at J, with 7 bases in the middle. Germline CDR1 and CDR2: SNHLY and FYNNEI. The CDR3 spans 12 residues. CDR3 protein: CASKGGNTEAFF. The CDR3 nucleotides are TGTGCCAGCAAGGGAGGGAACACTGAAGCTTTCTTT.

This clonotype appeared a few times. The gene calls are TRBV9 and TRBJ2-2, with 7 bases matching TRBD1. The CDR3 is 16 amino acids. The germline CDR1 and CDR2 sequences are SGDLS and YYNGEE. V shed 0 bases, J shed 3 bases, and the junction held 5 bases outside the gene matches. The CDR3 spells CASSVAGTVYTGELFF. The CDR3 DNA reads TGTGCCAGCAGCGTAGCGGGGACAGTCTACACCGGGGAGCTGTTTTTT.

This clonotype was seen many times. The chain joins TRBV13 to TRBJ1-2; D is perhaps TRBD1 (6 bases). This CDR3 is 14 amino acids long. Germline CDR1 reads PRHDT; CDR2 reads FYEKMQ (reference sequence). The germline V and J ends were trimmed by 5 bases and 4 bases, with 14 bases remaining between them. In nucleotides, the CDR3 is TGTGCCAGCAGCCCACCACAGGGTTCCTATGGCTACACCTTC. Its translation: CASSPPQGSYGYTF.

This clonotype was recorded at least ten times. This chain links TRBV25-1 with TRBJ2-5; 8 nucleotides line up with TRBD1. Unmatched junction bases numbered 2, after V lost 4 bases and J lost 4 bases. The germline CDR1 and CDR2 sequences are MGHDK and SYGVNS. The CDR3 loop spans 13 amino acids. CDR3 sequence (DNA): TGTGCCAGCAGTGTGACAGGGGCAGAGACCCAGTACTTC. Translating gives CASSVTGAETQYF.